A few counts support the clone carrying this T cell receptor (beta chain). Its antigen is as yet unknown. V lost 3 bases to trimming and J lost 2 bases, with 10 bases between them. The length of the CDR3 is 14 residues. Looked up from germline, CDR1 is SEHNR and CDR2 is FQNEAQ (reference sequence). Treatment indicated: approximately 11-day PBMC culture with coronavirus spike peptide pools or control peptides (ViraFEST assay). The entry originates in a study of vaccination and CD4 T cells after COVID-19. The Oncomine TCR Beta short-read assay generated sequence data from the DNA of cultured CD4+ T cells. A single record per CDR3 protein comes from TCRdb applying MiXCR to the PCR reads. The sample holds 15,000 or so distinct CDR3 sequences, around three quarters seen once.

The chain uses TRBV7-9 and TRBJ1-2; D unclear. Sequencing was done on a sample of CD4+ T cells from blood, cultured in vitro. The receptor was isolated from a human donor who had recovered from COVID-19. In DNA form, the CDR3 reads TGTGCCAGCAGCTTGGTTGTCTCCAACTATGGCTACACCTTC. This translates into CASSLVVSNYGYTF.